The clone carrying this T cell receptor (beta chain) was seen more than once but under ten times. Its antigen is not identified. V was clipped by 1 base and J by 9 bases; unmatched bases: 10. Germline assignment: CDR1 SEHNR and CDR2 FQNEAQ (reference sequence). This CDR3 is built from 16 residues. These data originate in a study of identical twins. Broader study findings: Twin pairs had excess sharing that was weaker in beta out-of-frame sequences. Conclusions were drawn cross-sectionally by statistical analysis, without following the same donors. When twins shared out-of-frame alpha sequences, those sequences had excess low generation probability.

TCRdb re-called the 5' RACE reads through MiXCR, storing one row per CDR3 protein. In the table there are some 560,000 distinct CDR3 sequences, roughly 9.5% of which are singletons. The sample was also reused in another study, on yellow fever vaccine responses in identical twins. This second study notes: Reportedly, the response of twins' T cells to the vaccine seemed partly convergent, partly personalized.

The material sequenced was PBMCs. The receptor was isolated from a woman under 30 in good health. V and J are TRBV7-9 and TRBJ2-3, with 10 bases matching TRBD2. For the CDR3, the DNA is TGTGCCAGCAGCTTAGTGTCTAGCGGGAGAAGGGACACGCAGTATTTT. Translated, it gives CASSLVSSGRRDTQYF.